In its sample, the clone carrying this T cell receptor beta chain was seen many times. Its antigen remains unidentified. This entry belongs to a study of prognosis after radiotherapy for stage I lung cancer. The wider study: It was considered that all non-small cell lung cancer patients were medically inoperable. The study gave no patient concurrent therapy with stereotactic body radiotherapy. The patient group consisted of 10 to 15 men and a handful of women whose ages spanned roughly 50 to 95, median 74.5 years. The study's findings and limits: Gene usage, both TRBV and TRBJ, reportedly differed between patients with metastases and patients without them.

Amplification of the TCR beta CDR3 (from genomic DNA) was done by two-round multiplex PCR. Used in first-round PCR were primers specific to each TRBV and TRBJ gene. MiXCR was run by TCRdb on the multiplex PCR reads, yielding one entry per CDR3 protein. The table has approximately 25,000 distinct CDR3 sequences, around 38% seen once. Germline values: CDR1 SGHTA, CDR2 FQGNSA. The CDR3 is 13 amino acids. The germline V and J ends were trimmed by 5 bases and 5 bases, with 12 bases remaining between them. Material: PBMCs, obtained before or after stereotactic body radiation therapy (not recorded which). The source is a donor of 50 years or more with non-small cell lung cancer. The chain carries TRBV7-2 and TRBJ2-5; D is perhaps TRBD1 (5 bases). CDR3 residues: CASSRQTSETQYF. CDR3 in DNA: TGTGCCAGCAGCCGACAGACCTCTGAGACCCAGTACTTC.